This is a list of T cell receptor beta chains from one sample in a study of blood T cell repertoires in COVID-19. This table comes from immunoSEQ multiplex PCR, and its TCRdb copy is limited to in-frame clones, with some not included. In the table there are 100,000 to 150,000 clones, 80% to 95% of which are singletons. Sequences were obtained from peripheral blood. All receptors come from a man in his fifties or sixties with COVID-19, enrolled during active disease. CDR3s include the opening cysteine and the closing phenylalanine or tryptophan. The D gene is left open where the match is weak. Clone size, where shown, is once, few, many, or a class for clones that have expanded.

v_call	d_call	clone_size	j_call	cdr3_nt	cdr3_aa
TRBV2	NA	NA	TRBJ2-1	TGTGCCAGCAGTCAGGACTGGGTGTACAACAATGAGCAGTTCTTC	CASSQDWVYNNEQFF
TRBV18	NA	few	TRBJ2-5	TGTGCCAGCTCATCGGAGGAGACCCAGTACTTC	CASSSEETQYF
TRBV29-1	NA	NA	TRBJ1-1	TGCAGCGTGGGACTTTCCACTGAAGCTTTCTTT	CSVGLSTEAFF
TRBV5-1	TRBD1	NA	TRBJ2-5	TGCGCCAGCAGCTCGAAGGGACAGGGAGGAGAGACCCAGTACTTC	CASSSKGQGGETQYF
TRBV24-1	NA	NA	TRBJ1-1	TGTGCCACCAGTGATACCACACCGAACACTGAAGCTTTCTTT	CATSDTTPNTEAFF
TRBV29-1	TRBD1	NA	TRBJ2-1	TGCAGCGTCGGACAGGGAGTATACAATGAGCAGTTCTTC	CSVGQGVYNEQFF
TRBV9	TRBD2	NA	TRBJ2-2	TGTGCCAGCAGCGTTGGTAGCGGGAGTTCGGCCACCGGGGAGCTGTTTTTT	CASSVGSGSSATGELFF
TRBV3-1/TRBV3-2	NA	NA	TRBJ2-3	TGTGCCAGCAGCCCGACCGTGAGCGGGGATACGCAGTATTTT	CASSPTVSGDTQYF
TRBV5-4	NA	NA	TRBJ2-3	TGTGCCAGCAGCCGCACTGGGAGGGGGGGCACAGATACGCAGTATTTT	CASSRTGRGGTDTQYF
TRBV27	TRBD2	NA	TRBJ2-5	TGTGCCAGCAGCCACACACCCCCACTAGCGGGAGTCATGGAGACCCAGTACTTC	CASSHTPPLAGVMETQYF
TRBV10-3	TRBD1	NA	TRBJ1-2	TGTGCCATCAGTGAACAACAGGGGAACCATGGCTACACCTTC	CAISEQQGNHGYTF
TRBV3-1/TRBV3-2	NA	NA	TRBJ1-2	TGTGCCAGCAGCCAGGGTAGCCATGGCTACACCTTC	CASSQGSHGYTF
TRBV10-3	TRBD1	NA	TRBJ2-7	TGTGCCATCAGTGAAGACAGGGCCGCCTACGAGCAGTACTTC	CAISEDRAAYEQYF
TRBV28	NA	NA	TRBJ1-5	TGTGCCAGCAGTTCGTATCAGCCCCAGCATTTT	CASSSYQPQHF
TRBV11-1	NA	NA	TRBJ2-6	TGTGCCAGCAGCTTACGATTAATCGGTGGGGCCAACGTCCTGACTTTC	CASSLRLIGGANVLTF
TRBV19	TRBD2	NA	TRBJ2-2	TGTGCCAGTAGTGGCCCCCTGCAGCGGGAGCACACCGGGGAGCTGTTTTTT	CASSGPLQREHTGELFF
TRBV3-1/TRBV3-2	NA	NA	TRBJ1-1	TGTGCCAGCAGCCAAGATGGGAGAGTAGCTTTCTTT	CASSQDGRVAFF
TRBV2	NA	once	TRBJ1-3	TGTGCCAGTGAGGGCAGCTCTGGAAACACCATATATTTT	CASEGSSGNTIYF
TRBV18	NA	NA	TRBJ1-4	TGTGCCAGCTCTCAGGGCATTAATGAAAAACTGTTTTTT	CASSQGINEKLFF
TRBV2	TRBD2	NA	TRBJ2-7	TGTGCCAGCAGTGATGGACTAGCGGGGGACGAGCAGTACTTC	CASSDGLAGDEQYF